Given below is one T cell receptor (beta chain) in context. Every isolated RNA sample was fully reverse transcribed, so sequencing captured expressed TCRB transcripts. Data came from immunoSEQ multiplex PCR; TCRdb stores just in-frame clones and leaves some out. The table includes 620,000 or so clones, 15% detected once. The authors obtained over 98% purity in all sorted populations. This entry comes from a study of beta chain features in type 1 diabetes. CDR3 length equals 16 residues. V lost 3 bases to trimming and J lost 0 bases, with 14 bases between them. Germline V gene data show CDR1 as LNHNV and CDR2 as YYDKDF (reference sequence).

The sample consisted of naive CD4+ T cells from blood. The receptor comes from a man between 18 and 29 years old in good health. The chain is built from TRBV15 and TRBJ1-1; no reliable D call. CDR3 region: CATSRGLDPLNTEAFF. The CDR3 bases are TGTGCCACCAGCAGGGGCCTTGATCCTTTGAACACTGAAGCTTTCTTT.